A single sample is the source of the 2 T cell receptor beta chains below, sequenced in a study of cytomegalovirus exposure and HLA in healthy donors. PCR amplification relied on 60 Vbeta primers (plus 13 Jbeta primers). Only in-frame clones appear in the TCRdb table, and some are missing; sequencing was by immunoSEQ multiplex PCR. The repertoire holds about 110,000 clones, under 80% seen once, with 14% in the top ten. The sample taken for sequencing was PBMCs. The source is a woman in her thirties or forties in good health and CMV-seropositive.

The count of this clone is one. This chain uses TRBV5-4 with TRBJ1-3, with 7 bases fitting TRBD1. V lost 3 bases to trimming and J lost 0 bases; unmatched junction nucleotides: 3. CDR1 SGHNT and CDR2 YYREEE come from the germline V gene (reference sequence). This CDR3 region has 15 residues. Written as DNA, the CDR3 is TGTGCCAGCAGCTCGGGACAGAACTCTGGAAACACCATATATTTT. Protein product: CASSSGQNSGNTIYF. The whole variable domain, filled in from reference TRBV5-4 and TRBJ1-3, reads ETGVTQSPTHLIKTRGQQVTLRCSSQSGHNTVSWYQQALGQGPQFIFQYYREEENGRGNFPPRFSGLQFPNYSSELNVNALELDDSALYLCASSSGQNSGNTIYFGEGSWLTVV.

The chain employs TRBV19 and TRBJ1-6, with 7 positions matching TRBD1. The ends lost 6 bases at V and 5 bases at J; junction bases unmatched: 7. CDR3 length equals 15 residues. CDR1 and CDR2 from the germline V gene are LNHDA and SQIVND (reference sequence). CDR3 loop: CASRLTGQNNSPLHF. The CDR3, as DNA: TGTGCCAGTAGGTTGACAGGGCAGAATAATTCACCCCTCCACTTT. Full variable domain (missing parts from reference TRBV19 and TRBJ1-6): DGGITQSPKYLFRKEGQNVTLSCEQNLNHDAMYWYRQDPGQGLRLIYYSQIVNDFQKGDIAEGYSVSREKKESFPLTVTSAQKNPTAFYLCASRLTGQNNSPLHFGNGTRLTVT.